This TCR beta chain was captured in a study of radiotherapy plus CTLA-4 blockade in lung cancer. Study-level information: Objective response rate was roughly 19%; disease control rate, approximately 30%. General observations from the study: Following radiotherapy plus ipilimumab, tumor-derived TCR clones expanded in the blood. According to reports, early shifts in blood T cell clones, alongside interferon-beta, forecast response most accurately.

CDR1 and CDR2 from the germline V gene are MNHEY and SVGAGI. Trimming shortened V by 0 bases and J by 6 bases, and 18 bases separated the two germline ends. This CDR3 is 16 amino acids long. Clones were read by immunoSEQ multiplex PCR, and TCRdb kept only the in-frame ones, dropping some. This table has about 28,000 clones, 79% appearing once. On this clone itself: What it binds is not known.

Ipilimumab-mediated CTLA-4 blockade plus focal radiation was given to patients having chemo-refractory metastatic non-small-cell lung cancer. This rearrangement joins TRBV6-5 to TRBJ2-7; D not resolved. The TCR sequence derives from a human donor with non-small cell lung cancer that progressed on radiotherapy plus ipilimumab. The sample here was peripheral blood, taken from a patient treated with radiotherapy plus ipilimumab. CDR3 nucleotides: TGTGCCAGCAGTTACTCGATTATTATGAGCCAAGCCGAGCAGTACTTC. Translated, it gives CASSYSIIMSQAEQYF.